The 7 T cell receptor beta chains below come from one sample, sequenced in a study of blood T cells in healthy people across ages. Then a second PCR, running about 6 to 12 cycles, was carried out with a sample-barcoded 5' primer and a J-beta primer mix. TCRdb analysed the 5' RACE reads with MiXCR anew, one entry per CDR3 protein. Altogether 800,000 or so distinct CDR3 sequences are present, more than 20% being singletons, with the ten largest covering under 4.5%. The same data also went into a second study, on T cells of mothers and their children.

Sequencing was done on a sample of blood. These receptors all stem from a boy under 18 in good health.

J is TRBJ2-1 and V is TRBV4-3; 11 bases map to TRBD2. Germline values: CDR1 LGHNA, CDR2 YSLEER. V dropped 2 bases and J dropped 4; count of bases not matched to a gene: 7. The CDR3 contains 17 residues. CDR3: CASSQNTGTSGYNEQFF. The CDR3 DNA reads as TGCGCCAGCAGCCAAAACACCGGGACTAGCGGATACAATGAGCAGTTCTTC.

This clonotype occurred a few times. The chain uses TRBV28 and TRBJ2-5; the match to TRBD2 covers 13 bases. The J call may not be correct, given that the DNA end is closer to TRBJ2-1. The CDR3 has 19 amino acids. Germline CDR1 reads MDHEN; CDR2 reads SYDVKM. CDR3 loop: CASSSNDLTGLAGYDEQFF. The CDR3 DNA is TGTGCCAGCAGTTCCAACGACTTGACGGGACTAGCGGGGTACGATGAGCAGTTCTTC.

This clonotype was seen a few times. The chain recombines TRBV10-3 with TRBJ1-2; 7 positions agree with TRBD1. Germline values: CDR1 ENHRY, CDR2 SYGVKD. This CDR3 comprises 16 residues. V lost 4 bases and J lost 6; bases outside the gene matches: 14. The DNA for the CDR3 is TGTGCCATCAGTGCCTCATTGGGAGAGGGGGCGCATGGCTACACCTTC. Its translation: CAISASLGEGAHGYTF.

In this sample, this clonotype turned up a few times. CDR3 amino acids: CSVEVRGPYEQYF. In nucleotides, the CDR3 is TGCAGCGTTGAGGTCAGGGGTCCCTACGAGCAGTACTTC. V usage is TRBV29-1 and J usage is TRBJ2-5; the D gene is possibly TRBD1 (6 bases). TRBJ2-7 matches the DNA end more closely, so the J call is doubtful. The length of the CDR3 is 13 residues. Germline CDR1 reads SQVTM; CDR2 reads ANQGSEA.

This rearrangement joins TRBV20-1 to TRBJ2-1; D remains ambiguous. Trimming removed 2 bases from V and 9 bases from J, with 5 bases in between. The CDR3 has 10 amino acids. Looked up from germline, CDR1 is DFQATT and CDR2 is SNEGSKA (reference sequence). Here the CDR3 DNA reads TGCAGTGCTAGACTTTTTGAGCAGTTCTTC. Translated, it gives CSARLFEQFF.

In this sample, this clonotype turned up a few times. The DNA for the CDR3 is TGCGCCAGCAGCCAAGATGAGCGGGGGGGCAGCACAGATACGCAGTATTTT. This gives the protein CASSQDERGGSTDTQYF. The V and J genes are TRBV4-3 and TRBJ2-3; 10 bases align to TRBD2. V trimming: 0 bases; J trimming: 0 bases; junction bases outside the gene matches: 3. Germline loops: CDR1 LGHNA, CDR2 YSLEER. The CDR3 runs 17 residues.

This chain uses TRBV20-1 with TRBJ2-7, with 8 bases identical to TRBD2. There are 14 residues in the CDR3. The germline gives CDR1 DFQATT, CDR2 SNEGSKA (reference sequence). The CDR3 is CRAMESSGLYEQYF. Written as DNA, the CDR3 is TGCAGGGCCATGGAATCTAGCGGGCTCTACGAGCAGTACTTC.